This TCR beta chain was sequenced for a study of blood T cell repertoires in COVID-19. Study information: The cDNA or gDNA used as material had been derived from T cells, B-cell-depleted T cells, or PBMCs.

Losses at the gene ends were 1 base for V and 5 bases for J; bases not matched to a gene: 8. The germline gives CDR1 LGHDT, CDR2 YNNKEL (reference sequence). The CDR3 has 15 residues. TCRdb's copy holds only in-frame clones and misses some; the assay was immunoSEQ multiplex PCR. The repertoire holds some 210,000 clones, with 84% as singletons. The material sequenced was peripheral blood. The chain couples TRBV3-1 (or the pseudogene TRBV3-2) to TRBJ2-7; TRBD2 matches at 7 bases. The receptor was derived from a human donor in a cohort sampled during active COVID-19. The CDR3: CASSQVYAGADEQYF. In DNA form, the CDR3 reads TGTGCCAGCAGCCAAGTATACGCGGGAGCCGACGAGCAGTACTTC.